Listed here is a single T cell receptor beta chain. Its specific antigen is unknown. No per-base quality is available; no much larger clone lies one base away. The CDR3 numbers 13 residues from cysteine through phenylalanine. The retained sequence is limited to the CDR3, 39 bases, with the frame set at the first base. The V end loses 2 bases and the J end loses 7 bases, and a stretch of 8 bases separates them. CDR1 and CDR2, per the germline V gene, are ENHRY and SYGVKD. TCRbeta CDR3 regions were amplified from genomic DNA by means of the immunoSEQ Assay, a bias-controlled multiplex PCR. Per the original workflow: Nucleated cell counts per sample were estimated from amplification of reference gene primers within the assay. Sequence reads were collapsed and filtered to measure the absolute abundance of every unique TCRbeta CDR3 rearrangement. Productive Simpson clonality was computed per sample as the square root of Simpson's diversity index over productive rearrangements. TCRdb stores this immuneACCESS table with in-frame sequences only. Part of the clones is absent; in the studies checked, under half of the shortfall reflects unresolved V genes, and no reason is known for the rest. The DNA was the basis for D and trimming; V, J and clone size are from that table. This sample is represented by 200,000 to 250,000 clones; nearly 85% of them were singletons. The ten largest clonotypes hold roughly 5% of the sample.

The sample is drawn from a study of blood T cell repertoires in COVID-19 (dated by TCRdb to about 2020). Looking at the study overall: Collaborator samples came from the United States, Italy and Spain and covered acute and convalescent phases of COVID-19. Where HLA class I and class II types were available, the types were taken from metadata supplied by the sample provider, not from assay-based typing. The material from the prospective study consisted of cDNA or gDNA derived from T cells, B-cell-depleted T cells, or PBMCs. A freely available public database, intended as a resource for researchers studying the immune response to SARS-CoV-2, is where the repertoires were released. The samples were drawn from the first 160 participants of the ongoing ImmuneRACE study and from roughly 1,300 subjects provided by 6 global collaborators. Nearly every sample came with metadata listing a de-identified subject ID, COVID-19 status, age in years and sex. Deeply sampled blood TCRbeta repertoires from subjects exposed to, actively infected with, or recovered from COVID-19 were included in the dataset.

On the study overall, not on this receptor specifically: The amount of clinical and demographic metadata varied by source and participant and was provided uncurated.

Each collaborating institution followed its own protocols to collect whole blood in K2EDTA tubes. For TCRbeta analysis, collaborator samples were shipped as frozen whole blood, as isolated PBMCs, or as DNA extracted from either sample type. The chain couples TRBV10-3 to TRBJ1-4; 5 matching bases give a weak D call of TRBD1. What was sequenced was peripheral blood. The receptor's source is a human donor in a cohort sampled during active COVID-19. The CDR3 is CAISEVGGEKLFF. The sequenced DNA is TGTGCCATCAGTGAGGTGGGGGGTGAAAAACTGTTTTTT.